The 32 T cell receptor beta chains listed next were all sequenced from one sample in a study of blood T cell repertoires in COVID-19. Repertoires were generated with immunoSEQ multiplex PCR, while TCRdb's copy carries only in-frame clones and drops some. The sample lists nearly 55,000 clones; roughly 79% were seen once. Sequencing was performed on peripheral blood. The receptors shown here come from a human donor with active or convalescent COVID-19. The donor label of this sample is uncertain.

This clone was detected a few times. The chain uses TRBV6-5 and TRBJ1-3; D perhaps matches TRBD1 (6 bases). The V end lost 7 bases, the J end lost 2 bases, and 12 bases lay between the germline ends. The CDR3 consists of 14 residues. Per germline, CDR1 MNHEY and CDR2 SVGAGI. The CDR3 coding sequence is TGTGCCAGCAAAACAGGGAACGCTGGAAACACCATATATTTT. Translated, it gives CASKTGNAGNTIYF.

CDR3 coding DNA: TGTGCCAGCAGCCCCTGGACAGCATTGAACACTGAAGCTTTCTTT. Translated, it gives CASSPWTALNTEAFF. The chain has TRBV14 and TRBJ1-1; D is possibly TRBD1 (6 bases). The CDR3 is 15 residues long. Germline V lookup: CDR1 SGHDN, CDR2 FVKESK. The V end lost 4 bases, the J end lost 0 bases, and 12 bases lay between the germline ends.

This chain links TRBV29-1 with TRBJ2-7; weak D call: TRBD1 (6 bases). Germline V lookup: CDR1 SQVTM, CDR2 ANQGSEA. V lost 1 base, J lost 3 bases, and 13 bases lay in between. The CDR3 has 14 residues. CDR3 nucleotides: TGCAGCGTTGAAGTTACGGACAGTTTCTACGAGCAGTACTTC. This codes for CSVEVTDSFYEQYF.

The rearrangement joins TRBV7-9 to TRBJ2-3; 7 bases line up with TRBD2. J gave up 5 bases and V 3 bases, and 14 bases lay outside the gene matches. Germline V gene sequence: CDR1 SEHNR, CDR2 FQNEAQ (reference sequence). This CDR3 has 17 residues. As DNA, the CDR3 is TGTGCCAGCAGCTTCTACTTGGCGGGAGTATCGGGAGATACGCAGTATTTT. Translated, it gives CASSFYLAGVSGDTQYF.

The J gene is TRBJ1-5, the V gene TRBV7-9; D perhaps matches TRBD1 (6 bases). Germline loops: CDR1 SEHNR, CDR2 FQNEAQ (reference sequence). The CDR3 has 13 amino acids. V lost 5 bases and J 4 bases, leaving 9 bases between the germline ends. CDR3 DNA sequence: TGTGCCAGCAGCCTCGGACAGAATCAGCCCCAGCATTTT. It encodes CASSLGQNQPQHF.

V usage is TRBV27 and J usage is TRBJ2-7; TRBD1 might be the D (6 bases). There are 12 residues in the CDR3. The ends were cut back, 4 bases at V and 6 bases at J, with 10 bases in the middle. Germline V gene data show CDR1 as MNHEY and CDR2 as SMNVEV (reference sequence). In DNA, the CDR3 is TGTGCCAGCAGTTCCACAGGGTCCGAGCAGTACTTC. It translates to CASSSTGSEQYF.

CDR3 loop: CASSFPTTQETQYF. The DNA for the CDR3 is TGTGCCAGCAGCTTTCCCACTACTCAAGAGACCCAGTACTTC. The chain links TRBV11-2 to TRBJ2-5, with D unclear. CDR3 length equals 14 residues. V was shortened by 3 bases and J by 2 bases, with 10 bases between the two germline ends. Germline-derived CDR1 and CDR2 are SGHAT and FQNNGV.

Concerning this clone: A junction boundary mismatches the germline segment, possibly from a read error. This rearrangement joins TRBV6-1 to TRBJ2-3; possible D gene TRBD1, 5 bases. From germline, CDR1 is MNHNS and CDR2 SASEGT. This CDR3 contains 10 residues. The CDR3 nucleotides are TGTGCCAGCAGTGATGTCCGTAGGGGTTTT. Encoded protein: CASSDVRRGF.

The chain carries TRBV12-2 and TRBJ2-7; TRBD2 was called by the table and not checked on the DNA. TRBV12-2 is flagged as a pseudogene. CDR3 length: 13 residues. CDR3: CASPRCGSYEQYF. CDR3 bases: TGTGCAAGTCCCCGGTGTGGCTCCTACGAGCAGTACTTC.

This clone was detected a few times. This chain joins TRBV24-1 and TRBJ2-2; the match to TRBD1 covers 9 bases. CDR3 size: 15 residues. With V trimmed by 5 bases and J by 3 bases, 3 bases remained unmatched. Germline-derived CDR1 and CDR2 are KGHDR and SFDVKD. CDR3 DNA: TGTGCCACCAGTGTGGACAGGGGATACACCGGGGAGCTGTTTTTT. This codes for CATSVDRGYTGELFF.

The chain couples TRBV5-1 to TRBJ2-5; 9 bases agree with TRBD1. The CDR3 has 15 residues. Germline CDR1 SGHRS, CDR2 YFSETQ. Losses at the gene ends were 3 bases for V and 1 base for J; bases not matched to a gene: 4. Written as DNA, the CDR3 is TGCGCCAGCAGCTCGACAGGGGGGGTCCAAGAGACCCAGTACTTC. This sequence encodes CASSSTGGVQETQYF.

This clone was seen just once. This sequence joins TRBV7-2 and TRBJ1-5, with TRBD1 matching 7 bases. The V gene's germline CDR1 is SGHTA and CDR2 FQGNSA. J was trimmed by 3 bases and V by 7 bases; bases with no gene match: 12. This CDR3 region has 16 residues. In nucleotides, the CDR3 is TGTGCCAGCACCTCACCGAGGGGGCCCTACAATCAGCCCCAGCATTTT. This encodes CASTSPRGPYNQPQHF. Filled out from reference TRBV7-2 and TRBJ1-5, the complete variable domain reads GAGVSQSPSNKVTEKGKDVELRCDPISGHTALYWYRQSLGQGLEFLIYFQGNSAPDKSGLPSDRFSAERTGGSVSTLTIQRTQQEDSAVYLCASTSPRGPYNQPQHFGDGTRLSIL.

The rearrangement joins TRBV7-9 to TRBJ2-4; D is possibly TRBD1 (6 bases). In germline, CDR1 is SEHNR, CDR2 FQNEAQ (reference sequence). This CDR3 has 14 amino acids. V was pared by 3 bases and J by 6 bases, with 12 bases between. CDR3 residues: CASSFQGNGNIQYF. The CDR3 DNA reads TGTGCCAGCAGCTTTCAGGGGAATGGAAACATTCAGTACTTC.

The chain couples TRBV29-1 to TRBJ2-1, with TRBD2 matching over 9 bases. This CDR3 has 14 amino acids. Trimming removed 3 bases from V and 14 bases from J; junction bases left unmatched: 14. Germline-derived CDR1 and CDR2 are SQVTM and ANQGSEA. The CDR3 nucleotides are TGCAGCGTTGACGGGATAGCGGGAGTAAATCGGAAGTTCTTC. Amino acid sequence: CSVDGIAGVNRKFF.

In this sample, this clone turned up once. The V and J genes are TRBV4-1 and TRBJ2-1; 7 bases align to TRBD2. Germline V gives CDR1 MGHRA, CDR2 YSYEKL. The CDR3 length is 15 residues. Trimming removed 5 bases from V and 6 bases from J; junction bases left unmatched: 10. CDR3 nucleotide sequence: TGCGCCAGCAGCGGTCTAGGGGAGGGCCTCAATGAGCAGTTCTTC. This translates into CASSGLGEGLNEQFF.

The rearrangement joins TRBV7-3 to TRBJ2-5, with D possibly matching TRBD2 (6 bases). Trimming left V 2 bases short and J 2 bases short, with 15 bases between. The CDR3 contains 16 residues. Per germline, CDR1 SGHTA and CDR2 FQGTGA. CDR3 sequence: CASSLGASEGQETQYF. CDR3 nucleotide sequence: TGTGCCAGCAGCTTAGGTGCTAGCGAAGGGCAAGAGACCCAGTACTTC.

This clone was counted between two and nine times. The chain combines TRBV11-3 with TRBJ1-1, with TRBD1 as a possible D gene (5 bases). The germline CDR1 and CDR2 sequences are SGHNT and YENEEA. The CDR3 totals 13 residues. V lost 5 bases to trimming and J lost 8 bases, with 15 bases between them. CDR3 loop: CASSPPGGTEAFF. DNA for the CDR3: TGTGCCAGCAGCCCTCCCGGGGGAACAGAAGCTTTCTTT.

J is TRBJ2-7 and V is TRBV5-5, with D tentatively TRBD2 (5 bases). Germline V gene data show CDR1 as SGHKS and CDR2 as YYEKEE (reference sequence). This CDR3 is built from 14 residues. Between the trimmed V and J ends, which lost 0 bases and 2 bases, there was a span of 9 bases. The CDR3 sequence: CASSLVTGAYEQYF. Here the CDR3 DNA reads TGTGCCAGCAGCTTGGTAACCGGGGCCTACGAGCAGTACTTC.

The chain carries TRBV18 and TRBJ2-2, with a weak D call TRBD2 (6 bases). CDR1 is KGHSH and CDR2 is LQKENI in the germline V gene. Trimming removed 6 bases from V and 7 bases from J, with 24 bases in between. This CDR3 has 17 amino acids. The CDR3 nucleotides are TGTGCCAGCTCCACGGGAATAGGAGGGATGGTCGGCGGGGAGCTGTTTTTT. This encodes CASSTGIGGMVGGELFF. Together with reference TRBV18 and TRBJ2-2, the CDR3 gives the full variable domain: NAGVMQNPRHLVRRRGQEARLRCSPMKGHSHVYWYRQLPEEGLKFMVYLQKENIIDESGMPKERFSAEFPKEGPSILRIQQVVRGDSAAYFCASSTGIGGMVGGELFFGEGSRLTVL.

The chain has TRBV24-1 and TRBJ1-2; D gene ambiguous. Deletions cut 12 bases from V and 2 bases from J, with 12 bases between. The length of the CDR3 is 12 residues. Looked up from germline, CDR1 is KGHDR and CDR2 is SFDVKD. Here the CDR3 reads CAAGRLNYGYTF. The CDR3 DNA reads as TGTGCCGCGGGCAGGCTCAACTATGGCTACACCTTC.

The rearrangement links TRBV4-3 to TRBJ2-7; 7 nucleotides line up with TRBD1. Germline V lookup: CDR1 LGHNA, CDR2 YSLEER. V shed 3 bases, J shed 4 bases, and the junction held 12 bases outside the gene matches. The CDR3 length is 16 residues. CDR3 bases: TGCGCCAGCAGCCAGGCCCGGACAGGAACTCCTTACGAGCAGTACTTC. Encoded protein: CASSQARTGTPYEQYF.

The gene calls are TRBV19 and TRBJ1-2; weak D call: TRBD1 (6 bases). The ends were cut back, 8 bases at V and 7 bases at J, with 17 bases in the middle. The CDR3 extends over 13 amino acids. In germline, CDR1 is LNHDA, CDR2 SQIVND (reference sequence). The CDR3: CASYGGRGFGYTF. The CDR3 DNA is TGTGCCAGTTACGGGGGGCGCGGTTTTGGCTACACCTTC.

The chain couples TRBV4-1 to TRBJ2-5, with TRBD2 matching 8 bases. The length of the CDR3 is 15 residues. Germline V gives CDR1 MGHRA, CDR2 YSYEKL. Germline trimming cut 0 bases from V and 5 bases from J; bases unmatched to any gene: 5. In DNA form, the CDR3 reads TGCGCCAGCAGCCAAGAGGAGGGGACTAGGGAGACCCAGTACTTC. The encoded protein is CASSQEEGTRETQYF.

This chain links TRBV18 with TRBJ2-7, with D tentatively TRBD1 (6 bases). V was pared by 3 bases and J by 0 bases, with 9 bases between. CDR3 length: 14 residues. Germline CDR1 is KGHSH and CDR2 is LQKENI. The chain's CDR3 is CASSPLQGSYEQYF. CDR3 coding DNA: TGTGCCAGCTCACCCTTACAGGGCTCCTACGAGCAGTACTTC.

The V and J genes are TRBV9 and TRBJ2-1; 7 bases match TRBD2. CDR3 length: 15 residues. Trimming removed 1 base from V and 3 bases from J; junction bases left unmatched: 4. The germline V gene has CDR1 SGDLS and CDR2 YYNGEE. The CDR3 spells CASSVLTGGYNEQFF. DNA for the CDR3: TGTGCCAGCAGCGTACTGACGGGGGGCTACAATGAGCAGTTCTTC.

The rearrangement uses TRBV19 and TRBJ1-5; weak D call: TRBD1 (6 bases). The length of the CDR3 is 14 residues. Germline V gives CDR1 LNHDA, CDR2 SQIVND (reference sequence). V was pared by 4 bases and J by 3 bases, with 10 bases between. The chain's CDR3 is CASSTHRANQPQHF. Here the CDR3 DNA reads TGTGCCAGTAGTACGCACAGGGCCAATCAGCCCCAGCATTTT.

The chain joins TRBV11-3 to TRBJ1-1; maybe TRBD1 (5 bases). V shed 4 bases and J shed 1 base, with 7 bases lying between them. Germline CDR1 and CDR2: SGHNT and YENEEA. The CDR3 is 13 residues long. The CDR3 DNA is TGTGCCAGCAGCTATGACAGGAACACTGAAGCTTTCTTT. Translated, it gives CASSYDRNTEAFF.

This rearrangement joins TRBV5-8 to TRBJ2-7, with 12 positions matching TRBD1. This CDR3 is built from 15 residues. Trimming cost V 4 bases and J 3 bases; bases outside gene matches: 5. Per the germline V gene, CDR1 is SGHTS and CDR2 is YDEGEE. The CDR3 DNA reads as TGTGCCAGCAGCACCGGGACAGGGGGCTTCTACGAGCAGTACTTC. Encoded protein: CASSTGTGGFYEQYF.

This clone is termed medium-sized. The rearrangement links TRBV19 to TRBJ2-7, with a tentative D call TRBD1 (6 bases). Trimming removed 4 bases at V and 0 bases at J, with 13 bases between. CDR1 is LNHDA, CDR2 SQIVND, per germline (reference sequence). The CDR3 has 15 amino acids. The CDR3 DNA follows: TGTGCCAGTAGTACCAACAGGGAGAGCTCCTACGAGCAGTACTTC. Translating gives CASSTNRESSYEQYF. Supplemented by reference TRBV19 and TRBJ2-7, the full variable domain reads DGGITQSPKYLFRKEGQNVTLSCEQNLNHDAMYWYRQDPGQGLRLIYYSQIVNDFQKGDIAEGYSVSREKKESFPLTVTSAQKNPTAFYLCASSTNRESSYEQYFGPGTRLTVT.

J is TRBJ2-5 and V is TRBV28; the D gene is possibly TRBD1 (5 bases). CDR1 is MDHEN, CDR2 SYDVKM, per germline. The CDR3 runs 15 residues. Trimming stripped 3 bases from V and 3 bases from J, with 14 bases between. The CDR3 region has the DNA TGTGCCAGCAGTTTTATAGGGGCAGATAAAGAGACCCAGTACTTC. Residues: CASSFIGADKETQYF.

This clone was recorded many times. CDR3 loop: CASRGTGLETQYF. The CDR3 DNA reads TGTGCCAGCAGAGGGACAGGTCTAGAGACCCAGTACTTC. This chain uses TRBV6-5 with TRBJ2-5, with 8 nucleotides matching TRBD1. This CDR3 comprises 13 residues. V was clipped by 6 bases and J by 4 bases; unmatched bases: 4. The germline CDR1 and CDR2 sequences are MNHEY and SVGAGI.

The chain links TRBV6-5 to TRBJ1-4; possibly TRBD1 for D (5 bases). CDR1 and CDR2 from the germline V gene are MNHEY and SVGAGI. The V gene lost 6 bases and the J gene lost 7 bases, with 15 bases spanning the gap. There are 14 residues in the CDR3. The CDR3, as DNA: TGTGCCAGCAGGTTACAGGCGCCCGGTGAAAAACTGTTTTTT. It yields the protein CASRLQAPGEKLFF.